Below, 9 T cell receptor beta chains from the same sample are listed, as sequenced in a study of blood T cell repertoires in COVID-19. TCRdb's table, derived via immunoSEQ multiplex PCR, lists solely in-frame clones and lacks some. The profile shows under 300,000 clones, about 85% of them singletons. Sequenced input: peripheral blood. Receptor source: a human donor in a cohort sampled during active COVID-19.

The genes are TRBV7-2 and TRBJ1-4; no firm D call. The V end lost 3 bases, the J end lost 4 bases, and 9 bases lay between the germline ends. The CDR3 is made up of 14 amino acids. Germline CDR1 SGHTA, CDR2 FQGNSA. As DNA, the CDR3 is TGTGCCAGCAGCTTTCTAGGGAGTAATGAAAAACTGTTTTTT. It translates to CASSFLGSNEKLFF.

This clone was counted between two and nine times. CDR3 amino acids: CASTPRGLEEKLFF. For the CDR3, the DNA is TGTGCCAGCACCCCGAGGGGGTTGGAGGAAAAACTGTTTTTT. The rearrangement links TRBV6-5 to TRBJ1-4; possibly TRBD1 for D (6 bases). CDR1 is MNHEY and CDR2 is SVGAGI in the germline V gene. The CDR3 contains 14 residues. Trimming cost V 7 bases and J 8 bases, with 17 bases left between them.

The CDR3 loop reads CASTRRRIGGKVPADTQYF. The CDR3 DNA reads as TGTGCCAGCACGAGGCGGCGGATCGGGGGGAAGGTCCCGGCAGATACGCAGTATTTT. J is TRBJ2-3 and V is TRBV2, with 7 bases lining up with TRBD2. The CDR3 contains 19 residues. V lost 7 bases and J lost 4; bases outside the gene matches: 23. Germline V gene sequence: CDR1 SNHLY, CDR2 FYNNEI. The full variable domain, with the rest looked up from reference TRBV2 and TRBJ2-3, is EPEVTQTPSHQVTQMGQEVILRCVPISNHLYFYWYRQILGQKVEFLVSFYNNEISEKSEIFDDQFSVERPDGSNFTLKIRSTKLEDSAMYFCASTRRRIGGKVPADTQYFGPGTRLTVL.

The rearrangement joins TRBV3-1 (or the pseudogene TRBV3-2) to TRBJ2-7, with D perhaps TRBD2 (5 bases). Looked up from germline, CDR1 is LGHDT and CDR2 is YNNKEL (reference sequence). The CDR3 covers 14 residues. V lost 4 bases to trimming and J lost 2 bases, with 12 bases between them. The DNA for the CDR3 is TGTGCCAGCAGCCGAGCGGACCCTGCCTACGAGCAGTACTTC. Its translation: CASSRADPAYEQYF.

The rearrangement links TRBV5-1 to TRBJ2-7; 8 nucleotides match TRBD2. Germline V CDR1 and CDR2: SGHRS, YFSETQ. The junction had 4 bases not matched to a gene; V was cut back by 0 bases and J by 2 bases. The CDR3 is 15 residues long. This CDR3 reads CASSLVLAETYEQYF. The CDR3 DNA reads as TGCGCCAGCAGCTTGGTACTAGCGGAAACCTACGAGCAGTACTTC.

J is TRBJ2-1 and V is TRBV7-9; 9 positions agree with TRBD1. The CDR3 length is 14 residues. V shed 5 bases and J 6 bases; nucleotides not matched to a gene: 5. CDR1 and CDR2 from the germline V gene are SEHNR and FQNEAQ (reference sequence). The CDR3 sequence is CASSPGTGINEQFF. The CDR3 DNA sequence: TGTGCCAGCAGCCCCGGGACAGGGATCAATGAGCAGTTCTTC.

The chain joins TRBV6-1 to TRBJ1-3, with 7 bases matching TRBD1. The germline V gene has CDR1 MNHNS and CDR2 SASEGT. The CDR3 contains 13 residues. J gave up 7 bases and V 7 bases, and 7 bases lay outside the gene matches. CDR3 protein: CASTRTGLNTIYF. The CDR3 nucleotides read TGTGCCAGCACCCGGACAGGACTCAACACCATATATTTT.

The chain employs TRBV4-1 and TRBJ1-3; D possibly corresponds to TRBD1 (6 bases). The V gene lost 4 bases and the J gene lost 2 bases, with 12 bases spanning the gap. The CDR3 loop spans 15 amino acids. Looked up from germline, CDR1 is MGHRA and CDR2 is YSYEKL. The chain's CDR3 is CASSPRQVPGNTIYF. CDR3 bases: TGCGCCAGCAGCCCAAGACAGGTCCCTGGAAACACCATATATTTT.

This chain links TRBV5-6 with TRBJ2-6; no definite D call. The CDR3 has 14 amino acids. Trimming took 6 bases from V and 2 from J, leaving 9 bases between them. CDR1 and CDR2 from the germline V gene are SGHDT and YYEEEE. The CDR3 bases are TGTGCCAGCACCTCAGTGGCTGGGGCCAACGTCCTGACTTTC. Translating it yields CASTSVAGANVLTF.